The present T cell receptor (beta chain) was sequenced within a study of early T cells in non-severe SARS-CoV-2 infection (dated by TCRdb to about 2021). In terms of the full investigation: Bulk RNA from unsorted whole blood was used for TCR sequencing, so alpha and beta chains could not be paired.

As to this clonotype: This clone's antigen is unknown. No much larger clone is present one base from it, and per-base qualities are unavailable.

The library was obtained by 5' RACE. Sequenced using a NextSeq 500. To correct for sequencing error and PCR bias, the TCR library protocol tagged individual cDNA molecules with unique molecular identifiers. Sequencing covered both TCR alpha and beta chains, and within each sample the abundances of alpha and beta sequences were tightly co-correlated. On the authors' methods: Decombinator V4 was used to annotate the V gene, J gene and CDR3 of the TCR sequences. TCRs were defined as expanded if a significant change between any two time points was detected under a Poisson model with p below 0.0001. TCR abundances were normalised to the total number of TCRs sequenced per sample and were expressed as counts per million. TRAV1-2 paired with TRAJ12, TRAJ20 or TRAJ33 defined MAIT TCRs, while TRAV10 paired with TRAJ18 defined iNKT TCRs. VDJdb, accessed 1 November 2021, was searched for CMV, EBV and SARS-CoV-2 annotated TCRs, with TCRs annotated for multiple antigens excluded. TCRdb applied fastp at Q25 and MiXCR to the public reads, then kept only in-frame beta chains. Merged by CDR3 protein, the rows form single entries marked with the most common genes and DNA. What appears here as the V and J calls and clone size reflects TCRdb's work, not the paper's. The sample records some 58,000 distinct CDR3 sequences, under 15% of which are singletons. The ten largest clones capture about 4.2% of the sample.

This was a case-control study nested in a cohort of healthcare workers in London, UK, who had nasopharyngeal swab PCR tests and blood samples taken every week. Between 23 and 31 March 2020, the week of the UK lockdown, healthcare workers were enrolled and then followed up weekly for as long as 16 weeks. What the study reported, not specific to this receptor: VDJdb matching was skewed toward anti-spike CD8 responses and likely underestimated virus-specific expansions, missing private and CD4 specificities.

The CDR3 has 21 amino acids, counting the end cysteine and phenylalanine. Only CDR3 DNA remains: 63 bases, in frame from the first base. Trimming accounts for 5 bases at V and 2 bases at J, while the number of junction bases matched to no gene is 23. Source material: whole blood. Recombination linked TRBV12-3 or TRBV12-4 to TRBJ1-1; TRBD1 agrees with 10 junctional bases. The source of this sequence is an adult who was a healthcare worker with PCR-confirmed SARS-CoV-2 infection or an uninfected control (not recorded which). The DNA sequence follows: TGTGCCAGCAGTCCCCTCCCCTTAGGCCCGACAGGGGGCAGAAGTAACACTGAAGCTTTCTTT. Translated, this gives CASSPLPLGPTGGRSNTEAFF.